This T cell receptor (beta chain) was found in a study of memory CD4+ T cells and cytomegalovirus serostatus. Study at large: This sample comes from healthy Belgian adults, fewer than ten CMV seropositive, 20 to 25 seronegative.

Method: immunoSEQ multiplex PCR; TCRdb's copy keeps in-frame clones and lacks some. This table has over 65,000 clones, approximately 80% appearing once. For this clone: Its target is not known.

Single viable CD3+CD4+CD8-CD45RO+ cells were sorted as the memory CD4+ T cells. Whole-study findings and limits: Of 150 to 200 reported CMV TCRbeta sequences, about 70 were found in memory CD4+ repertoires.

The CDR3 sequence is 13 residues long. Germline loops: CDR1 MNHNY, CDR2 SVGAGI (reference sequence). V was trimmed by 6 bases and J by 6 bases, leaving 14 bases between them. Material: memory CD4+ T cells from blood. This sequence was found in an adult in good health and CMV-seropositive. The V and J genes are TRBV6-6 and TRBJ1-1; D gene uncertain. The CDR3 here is CASSSGFWAEAFF. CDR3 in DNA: TGTGCCAGCAGCTCAGGATTTTGGGCTGAAGCTTTCTTT.